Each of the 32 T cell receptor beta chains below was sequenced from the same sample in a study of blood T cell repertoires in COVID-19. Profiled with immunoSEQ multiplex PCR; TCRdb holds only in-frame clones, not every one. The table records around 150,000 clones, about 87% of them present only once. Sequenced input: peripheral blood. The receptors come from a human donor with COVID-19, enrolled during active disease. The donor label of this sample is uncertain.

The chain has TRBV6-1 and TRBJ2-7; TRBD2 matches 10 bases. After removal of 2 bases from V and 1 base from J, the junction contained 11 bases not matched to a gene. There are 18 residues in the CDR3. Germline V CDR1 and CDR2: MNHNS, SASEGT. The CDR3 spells CASSEPSWTSGISYEQYF. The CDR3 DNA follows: TGTGCCAGCAGTGAACCTTCCTGGACTAGCGGCATTTCCTACGAGCAGTACTTC.

The CDR3 here is CASSPDSWETQYF. DNA for the CDR3: TGTGCCAGCAGCCCGGACAGTTGGGAGACCCAGTACTTC. The chain has TRBV5-5 and TRBJ2-5, with D perhaps TRBD1 (6 bases). The CDR3 runs to 13 residues. Trimming cost V 4 bases and J 5 bases, with 12 bases left between them. Germline V lookup: CDR1 SGHKS, CDR2 YYEKEE (reference sequence).

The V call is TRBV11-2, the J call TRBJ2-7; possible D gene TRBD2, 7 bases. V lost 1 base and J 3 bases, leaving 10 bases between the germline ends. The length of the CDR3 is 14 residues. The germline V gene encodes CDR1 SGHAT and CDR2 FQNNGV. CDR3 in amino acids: CASSLAGGSYEQYF. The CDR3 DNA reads TGTGCCAGCAGCTTAGCGGGGGGCAGCTACGAGCAGTACTTC.

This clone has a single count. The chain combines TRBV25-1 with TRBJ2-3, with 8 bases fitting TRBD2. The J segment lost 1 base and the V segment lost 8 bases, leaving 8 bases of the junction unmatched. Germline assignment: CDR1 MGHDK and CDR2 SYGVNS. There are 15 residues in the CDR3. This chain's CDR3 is CASGPGAGGTDTQYF. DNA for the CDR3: TGTGCCAGCGGCCCAGGAGCGGGGGGCACAGATACGCAGTATTTT.

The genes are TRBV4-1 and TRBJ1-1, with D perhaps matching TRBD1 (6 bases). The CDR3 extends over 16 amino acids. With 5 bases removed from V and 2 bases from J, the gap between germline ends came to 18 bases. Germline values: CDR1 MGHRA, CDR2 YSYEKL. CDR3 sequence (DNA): TGCGCCAGCAGCTTCGCCGCCGGGGGGCTCAACACTGAAGCTTTCTTT. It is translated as CASSFAAGGLNTEAFF.

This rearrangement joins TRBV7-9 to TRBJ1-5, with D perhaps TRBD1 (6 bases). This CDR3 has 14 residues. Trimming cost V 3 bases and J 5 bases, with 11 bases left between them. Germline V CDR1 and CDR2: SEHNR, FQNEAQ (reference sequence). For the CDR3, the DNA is TGTGCCAGCAGCTTCCGGGACACGGATCAGCCCCAGCATTTT. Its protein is CASSFRDTDQPQHF.

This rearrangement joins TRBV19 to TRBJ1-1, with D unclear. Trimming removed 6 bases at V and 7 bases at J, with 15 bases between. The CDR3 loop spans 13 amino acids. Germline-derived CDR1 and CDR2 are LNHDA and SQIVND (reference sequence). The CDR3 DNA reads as TGTGCCAGTAGGGCCGGGCGGAGGGATGAAGCTTTCTTT. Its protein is CASRAGRRDEAFF.

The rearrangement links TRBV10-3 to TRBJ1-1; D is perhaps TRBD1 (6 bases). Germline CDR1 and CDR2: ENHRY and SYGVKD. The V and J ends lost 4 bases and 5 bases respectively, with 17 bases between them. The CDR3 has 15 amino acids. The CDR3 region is CAISGPRGGRTEAFF. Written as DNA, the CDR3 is TGTGCCATCAGTGGCCCCAGGGGCGGTAGGACTGAAGCTTTCTTT.

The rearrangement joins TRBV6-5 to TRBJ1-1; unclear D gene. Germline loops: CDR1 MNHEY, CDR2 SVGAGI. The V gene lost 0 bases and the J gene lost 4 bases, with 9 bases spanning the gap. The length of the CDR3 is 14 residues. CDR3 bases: TGTGCCAGCAGTTACTCGGCGGTGGGCACTGAAGCTTTCTTT. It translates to CASSYSAVGTEAFF.

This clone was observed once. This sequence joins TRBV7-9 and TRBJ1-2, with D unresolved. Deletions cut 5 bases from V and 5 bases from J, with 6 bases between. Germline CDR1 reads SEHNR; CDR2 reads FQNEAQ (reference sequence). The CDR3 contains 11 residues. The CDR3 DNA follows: TGTGCCAGCAGCCCCGAGTATGGCTACACCTTC. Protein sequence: CASSPEYGYTF.

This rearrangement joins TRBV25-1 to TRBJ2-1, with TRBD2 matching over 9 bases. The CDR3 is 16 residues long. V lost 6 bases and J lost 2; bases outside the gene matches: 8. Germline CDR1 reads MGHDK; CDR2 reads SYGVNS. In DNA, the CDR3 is TGTGCCAGCAGGGAAATAGCGGGAGAACCCTACAATGAGCAGTTCTTC. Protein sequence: CASREIAGEPYNEQFF.

The CDR3 DNA reads TGTGCCAGTAGTATCATCACAGGGGTGACCACCGGGGAGCTGTTTTTT. Encoded protein: CASSIITGVTTGELFF. V and J are TRBV19 and TRBJ2-2, with 7 bases aligning to TRBD1. The CDR3 runs 16 residues. Germline loops: CDR1 LNHDA, CDR2 SQIVND (reference sequence). V shed 3 bases and J 4 bases; nucleotides not matched to a gene: 8.

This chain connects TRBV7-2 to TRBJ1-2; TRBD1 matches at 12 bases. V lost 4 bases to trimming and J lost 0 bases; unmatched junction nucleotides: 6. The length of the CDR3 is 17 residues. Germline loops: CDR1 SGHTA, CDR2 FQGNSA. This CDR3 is CASSSPGQGAANYGYTF. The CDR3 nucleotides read TGTGCCAGCAGCTCTCCGGGACAGGGGGCGGCTAACTATGGCTACACCTTC.

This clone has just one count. The CDR3 loop reads CASSGGYSGGYEQYF. CDR3 bases: TGTGCCAGCAGCGGGGGGTATAGCGGGGGCTACGAGCAGTACTTC. The chain has TRBV11-2 and TRBJ2-7; 9 bases align to TRBD2. The CDR3 is 15 residues long. Germline trimming cut 5 bases from V and 3 bases from J; bases unmatched to any gene: 8. CDR1 and CDR2 (germline): SGHAT, FQNNGV.

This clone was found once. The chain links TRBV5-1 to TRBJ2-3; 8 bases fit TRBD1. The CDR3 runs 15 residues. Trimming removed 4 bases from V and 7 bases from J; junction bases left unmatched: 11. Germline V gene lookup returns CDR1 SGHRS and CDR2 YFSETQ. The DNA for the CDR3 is TGCGCCAGCAGCCCGGAAACAGGGGGTGCGAATACGCAGTATTTT. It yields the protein CASSPETGGANTQYF.

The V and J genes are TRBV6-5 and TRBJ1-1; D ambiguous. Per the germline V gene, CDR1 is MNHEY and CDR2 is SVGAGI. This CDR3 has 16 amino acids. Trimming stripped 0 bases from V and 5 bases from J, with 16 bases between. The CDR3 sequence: CASSYSSNGVATEAFF. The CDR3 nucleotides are TGTGCCAGCAGTTACTCGAGTAACGGGGTTGCTACTGAAGCTTTCTTT.

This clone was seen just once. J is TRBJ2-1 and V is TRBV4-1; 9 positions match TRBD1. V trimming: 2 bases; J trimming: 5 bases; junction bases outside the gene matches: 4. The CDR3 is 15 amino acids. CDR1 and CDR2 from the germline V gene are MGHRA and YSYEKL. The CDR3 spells CASSQTGTGNNEQFF. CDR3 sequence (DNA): TGCGCCAGCAGCCAAACCGGGACAGGGAACAATGAGCAGTTCTTC.

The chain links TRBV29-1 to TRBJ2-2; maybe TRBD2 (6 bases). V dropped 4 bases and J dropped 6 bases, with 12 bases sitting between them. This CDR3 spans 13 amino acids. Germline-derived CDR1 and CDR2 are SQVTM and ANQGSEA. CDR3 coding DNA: TGCAGCGTTGGCGGAGGGTACCCCGGGGAGCTGTTTTTT. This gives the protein CSVGGGYPGELFF.

CDR3 sequence reads: CASGSSTGLTGGYTF. The CDR3 DNA reads as TGTGCTAGTGGTTCATCGACAGGGTTAACGGGAGGCTACACCTTC. The rearrangement uses TRBV12-5 and TRBJ1-2, with 7 bases aligning to TRBD1. The CDR3 is 15 residues long. After removal of 4 bases from V and 8 bases from J, the junction contained 13 bases not matched to a gene. The germline gives CDR1 LGHNT, CDR2 FRNRAP.

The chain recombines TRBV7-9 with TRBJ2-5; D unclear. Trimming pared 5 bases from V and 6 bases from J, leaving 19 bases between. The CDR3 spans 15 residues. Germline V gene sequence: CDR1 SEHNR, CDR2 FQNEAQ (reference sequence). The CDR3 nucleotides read TGTGCCAGCAGCAAAGTCGGTCCTCAAATAAAGACCCAGTACTTC. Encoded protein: CASSKVGPQIKTQYF.

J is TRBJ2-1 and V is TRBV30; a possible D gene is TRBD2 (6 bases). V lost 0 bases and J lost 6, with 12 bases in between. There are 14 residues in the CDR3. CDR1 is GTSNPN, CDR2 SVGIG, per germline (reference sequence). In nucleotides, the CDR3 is TGTGCCTGGAGTGTAACCGGGAGATTCAATGAGCAGTTCTTC. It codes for CAWSVTGRFNEQFF.

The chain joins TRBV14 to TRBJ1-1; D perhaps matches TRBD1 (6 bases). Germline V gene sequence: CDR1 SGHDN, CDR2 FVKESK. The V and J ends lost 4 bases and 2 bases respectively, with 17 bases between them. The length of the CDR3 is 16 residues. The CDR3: CASSLLGGPPNTEAFF. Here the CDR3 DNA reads TGTGCCAGCAGCCTCCTAGGGGGACCCCCAAACACTGAAGCTTTCTTT.

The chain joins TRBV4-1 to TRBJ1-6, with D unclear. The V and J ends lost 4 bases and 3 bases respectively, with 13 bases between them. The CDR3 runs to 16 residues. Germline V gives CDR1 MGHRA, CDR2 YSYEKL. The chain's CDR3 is CASSLPPGIYNSPLHF. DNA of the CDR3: TGCGCCAGCAGCCTCCCGCCGGGTATCTATAATTCACCCCTCCACTTT.

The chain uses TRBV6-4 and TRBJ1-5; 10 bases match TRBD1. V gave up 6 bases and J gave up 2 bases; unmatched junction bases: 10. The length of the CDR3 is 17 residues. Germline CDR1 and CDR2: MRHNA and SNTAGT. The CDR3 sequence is CASSPGQGLGGNQPQHF. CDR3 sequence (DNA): TGTGCCAGCAGCCCGGGACAGGGGCTTGGGGGCAATCAGCCCCAGCATTTT.

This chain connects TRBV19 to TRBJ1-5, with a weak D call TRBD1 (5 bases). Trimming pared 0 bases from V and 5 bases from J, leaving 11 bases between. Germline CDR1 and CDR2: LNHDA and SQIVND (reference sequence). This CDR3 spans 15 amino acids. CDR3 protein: CASSIDHARDQPQHF. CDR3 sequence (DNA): TGTGCCAGTAGTATAGATCATGCCAGGGATCAGCCCCAGCATTTT.

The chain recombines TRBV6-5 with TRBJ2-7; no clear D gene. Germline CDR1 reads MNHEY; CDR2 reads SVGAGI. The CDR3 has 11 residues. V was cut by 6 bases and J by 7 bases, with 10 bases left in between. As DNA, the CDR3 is TGTGCCAGCAGGTATTATACTGAGCAGTACTTC. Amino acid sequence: CASRYYTEQYF.

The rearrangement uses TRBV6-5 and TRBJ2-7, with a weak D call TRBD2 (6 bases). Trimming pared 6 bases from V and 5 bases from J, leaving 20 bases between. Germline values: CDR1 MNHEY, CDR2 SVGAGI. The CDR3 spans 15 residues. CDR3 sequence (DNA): TGTGCCAGCAGGGCGGGGCGAGTACCCCGCCACGAGCAGTACTTC. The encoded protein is CASRAGRVPRHEQYF.

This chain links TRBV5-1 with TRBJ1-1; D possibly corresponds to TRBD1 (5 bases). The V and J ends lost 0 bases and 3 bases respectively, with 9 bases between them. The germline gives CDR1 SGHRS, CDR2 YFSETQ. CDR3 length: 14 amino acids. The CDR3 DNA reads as TGCGCCAGCAGCTTGGGGGCGACAGACACTGAAGCTTTCTTT. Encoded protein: CASSLGATDTEAFF.

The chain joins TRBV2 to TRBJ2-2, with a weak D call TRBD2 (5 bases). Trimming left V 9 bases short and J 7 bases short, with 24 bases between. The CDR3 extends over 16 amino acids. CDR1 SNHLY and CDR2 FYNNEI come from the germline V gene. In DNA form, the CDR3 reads TGTGCCAGTTACCCCTTCAGCGGAGGAGATCTCGGGGAGCTGTTTTTT. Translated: CASYPFSGGDLGELFF.

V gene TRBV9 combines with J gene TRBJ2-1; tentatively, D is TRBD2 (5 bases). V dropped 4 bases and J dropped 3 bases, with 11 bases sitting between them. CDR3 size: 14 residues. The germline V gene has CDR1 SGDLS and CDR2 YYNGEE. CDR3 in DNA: TGTGCCAGCAGCCCGCGGACTTTCTACAATGAGCAGTTCTTC. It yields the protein CASSPRTFYNEQFF.

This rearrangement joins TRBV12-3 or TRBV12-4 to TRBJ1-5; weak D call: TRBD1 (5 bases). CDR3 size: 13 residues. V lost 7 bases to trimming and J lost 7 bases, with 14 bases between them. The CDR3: CASTEGRAQPQHF. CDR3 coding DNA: TGTGCCAGCACGGAGGGCAGGGCCCAGCCCCAGCATTTT.

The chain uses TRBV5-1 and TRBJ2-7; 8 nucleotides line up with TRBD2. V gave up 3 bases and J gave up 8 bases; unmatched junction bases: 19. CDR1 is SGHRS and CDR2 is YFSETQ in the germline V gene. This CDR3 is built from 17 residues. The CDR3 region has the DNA TGCGCCAGCAGCTCCTCCCCGGGGGGGACCGGGGAGTTTCAGCAGTACTTC. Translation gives CASSSSPGGTGEFQQYF.